The 20 T cell receptor beta chains reported below all come from one sample, sequenced in a study of T cells in Graves' hyperthyroidism and ophthalmopathy. RNA transcripts provided the source from which TCR beta CDR3 regions were amplified. First-round RT-PCR targeting the TCR CDR3 was performed with the HTBI primer set. In TCRdb, the multiplex PCR reads were re-called with MiXCR into one record per CDR3 protein. The sample lists over 500,000 distinct CDR3 sequences; around 50% were seen once. The sequenced material came from peripheral blood or thyroid tissue (not recorded which). The receptors derive from an adult woman with Graves' disease, either hyperthyroidism or ophthalmopathy (not recorded which).

The chain links TRBV7-9 to TRBJ1-1, with 8 bases matching TRBD1. The CDR3 totals 14 residues. After removal of 4 bases from V and 4 bases from J, the junction contained 5 bases not matched to a gene. CDR1 SEHNR and CDR2 FQNEAQ come from the germline V gene (reference sequence). DNA of the CDR3: TGTGCCAGCAGCTACGGCAGGGGGCCCACTGAAGCTTTCTTT. Its translation: CASSYGRGPTEAFF.

There are a few counts of this clonotype. CDR3 region: CASSEGSGGGETQYF. For the CDR3, the DNA is TGCGCCAGCAGTGAAGGTAGCGGGGGAGGTGAGACCCAGTACTTC. The chain links TRBV10-1 to TRBJ2-5; 9 bases agree with TRBD2. The trim removed 3 bases at V and 5 bases at J, leaving 7 bases unmatched. Germline CDR1 WNHNN, CDR2 SYGVQD (reference sequence). The CDR3 is 15 residues long.

This chain uses TRBV9 with TRBJ1-1, with a possible D match to TRBD1 (6 bases). The V gene's germline CDR1 is SGDLS and CDR2 YYNGEE. The germline V and J ends were trimmed by 2 bases and 5 bases, with 13 bases remaining between them. The CDR3 has 14 amino acids. In DNA, the CDR3 is TGTGCCAGCAGCGTGGGGGCCAGCGTTACTGAAGCTTTCTTT. It yields the protein CASSVGASVTEAFF.

The chain joins TRBV29-1 to TRBJ2-7; a possible D gene is TRBD2 (5 bases). The CDR3 is 13 amino acids. The ends were cut back, 3 bases at V and 0 bases at J, with 9 bases in the middle. Germline-derived CDR1 and CDR2 are SQVTM and ANQGSEA. DNA of the CDR3: TGCAGCGTTGAGAGCGGAAACTCCTACGAGCAGTACTTC. This gives the protein CSVESGNSYEQYF.

This clonotype was recorded at least ten times. The rearrangement uses TRBV7-2 and TRBJ1-2; 9 nucleotides agree with TRBD1. CDR3 length: 13 amino acids. V gave up 3 bases and J gave up 7 bases; unmatched junction bases: 3. The germline gives CDR1 SGHTA, CDR2 FQGNSA. The CDR3 is CASSLQDRGGYTF. CDR3 DNA sequence: TGTGCCAGCAGCTTGCAGGACAGGGGTGGCTACACCTTC.

The chain has TRBV11-1 and TRBJ2-5; 9 nucleotides match TRBD1. With V trimmed by 1 base and J by 6 bases, 12 bases remained unmatched. Looked up from germline, CDR1 is SGHAT and CDR2 is FQDESV (reference sequence). CDR3 length: 17 amino acids. The CDR3 loop reads CASSLGPRTGALKTQYF. The CDR3 nucleotides read TGTGCCAGCAGCTTAGGTCCAAGGACAGGGGCCTTAAAGACCCAGTACTTC.

This clonotype was picked up one time. V usage is TRBV10-3 and J usage is TRBJ1-1; tentative D call: TRBD1 (5 bases). Trimming took 4 bases from V and 11 from J, leaving 23 bases between them. The V gene's germline CDR1 is ENHRY and CDR2 SYGVKD. The CDR3 spans 15 residues. The CDR3 DNA sequence: TGTGCCATCAGTGCCAGCAGCTCGGTTTCAGGGAGGGCTTTCTTT. Translating gives CAISASSSVSGRAFF.

This clonotype was picked up a small number of times. The chain links TRBV10-3 to TRBJ2-7; 8 bases map to TRBD1. The length of the CDR3 is 14 residues. The V and J ends lost 2 bases and 5 bases, in that order; junction bases with no gene match: 5. Germline loops: CDR1 ENHRY, CDR2 SYGVKD. The CDR3 coding sequence is TGTGCCATCAGTGAGGGACAGGGTAACAACGAGCAGTACTTC. Translating it yields CAISEGQGNNEQYF.

The rearrangement joins TRBV20-1 to TRBJ1-1; the D is unclear. Trimming took 6 bases from V and 3 from J, leaving 23 bases between them. The CDR3 runs to 16 residues. Per the germline V gene, CDR1 is DFQATT and CDR2 is SNEGSKA (reference sequence). As DNA, the CDR3 is TGCAGTGCGCCGACCGTTTGGGCTAGCGGGGACACTGAAGCTTTCTTT. Its protein product is CSAPTVWASGDTEAFF.

The chain uses TRBV7-9 and TRBJ1-6; D is unclear. Trimming shortened V by 2 bases and J by 5 bases, and 10 bases separated the two germline ends. Germline V CDR1 and CDR2: SEHNR, FQNEAQ (reference sequence). The CDR3 extends over 15 amino acids. The CDR3 bases are TGTGCCAGCAGCTTATCCGCAGGAGATAATTCACCCCTCCACTTT. Amino acids: CASSLSAGDNSPLHF.

V gene TRBV20-1 combines with J gene TRBJ2-5; no definite D call. CDR3 length equals 12 residues. Germline lookup yields CDR1 DFQATT and CDR2 SNEGSKA (reference sequence). V lost 6 bases to trimming and J lost 5 bases, with 13 bases between them. CDR3 in amino acids: CSAPGPGETQYF. DNA for the CDR3: TGCAGTGCCCCTGGGCCCGGCGAGACCCAGTACTTC.

This clonotype was observed many times. The chain recombines TRBV7-9 with TRBJ1-2, with TRBD1 matching over 7 bases. Germline V gene sequence: CDR1 SEHNR, CDR2 FQNEAQ (reference sequence). Trimming cost V 5 bases and J 7 bases; bases outside gene matches: 7. The CDR3 is made up of 13 amino acids. The CDR3 loop reads CASSPRTGSGYTF. CDR3 nucleotide sequence: TGTGCCAGCAGCCCTAGGACAGGCTCTGGCTACACCTTC.

The chain carries TRBV10-2 and TRBJ1-2; TRBD1 matches at 7 bases. V lost 6 bases, J lost 5 bases, and 12 bases stayed unmatched. This CDR3 region has 15 residues. CDR1 and CDR2 (germline): WSHSY, SAAADI. CDR3 DNA sequence: TGCGCCAGCAGCCGCGATCCGGGACAGAAATATGGCTACACCTTC. Translated, it gives CASSRDPGQKYGYTF.

The chain carries TRBV7-2 and TRBJ1-2; possibly TRBD1 for D (5 bases). The CDR3 has 14 residues. Germline assignment: CDR1 SGHTA and CDR2 FQGNSA. V lost 0 bases to trimming and J lost 8 bases, with 13 bases between them. The chain's CDR3 is CASSLASGGRGYTF. CDR3 nucleotides: TGTGCCAGCAGCTTAGCATCCGGGGGAAGGGGCTACACCTTC.

This chain links TRBV7-3 with TRBJ2-7; 7 bases are shared with TRBD2. This CDR3 has 14 residues. Germline CDR1 SGHTA, CDR2 FQGTGA. With V trimmed by 4 bases and J by 1 base, 4 bases remained unmatched. CDR3 in DNA: TGTGCCAGCAGCTACCGCGGGAGTTCCTACGAGCAGTACTTC. Translated, it gives CASSYRGSSYEQYF.

The chain employs TRBV7-9 and TRBJ1-1, with 9 bases matching TRBD1. Germline values: CDR1 SEHNR, CDR2 FQNEAQ (reference sequence). Unmatched junction bases numbered 8, after V lost 5 bases and J lost 10 bases. The CDR3 length is 13 residues. The CDR3 region is CASSADRGSGAFF. The CDR3 region has the DNA TGTGCCAGCAGCGCAGACAGGGGGTCTGGAGCTTTCTTT.

The gene calls are TRBV2 and TRBJ1-1; 11 nucleotides line up with TRBD1. CDR1 SNHLY and CDR2 FYNNEI come from the germline V gene. V shed 10 bases and J 7 bases; nucleotides not matched to a gene: 2. This CDR3 comprises 11 residues. CDR3 nucleotide sequence: TGTGCCAAGGGACAGGGGGTTGAAGCTTTCTTT. It translates to CAKGQGVEAFF.

The table lists this clonotype with a count of one. The J gene is TRBJ1-5, the V gene TRBV2; 9 nucleotides match TRBD1. Germline CDR1 and CDR2: SNHLY and FYNNEI. V shed 5 bases, J shed 4 bases, and the junction held 18 bases outside the gene matches. This CDR3 contains 19 residues. For the CDR3, the DNA is TGTGCCAGCAGTCTAAGAAGATCGGACAGGGGAGCGATAAATCAGCCCCAGCATTTT. This sequence encodes CASSLRRSDRGAINQPQHF.

This clonotype was recorded at least ten times. The chain carries TRBV27 and TRBJ1-2, with 9 bases fitting TRBD1. Germline CDR1 is MNHEY and CDR2 is SMNVEV (reference sequence). With 5 bases clipped from V and 8 bases from J, the junction kept 6 bases outside the gene matches. CDR3 length: 13 residues. The CDR3 is CASSVTGGAGYTF. The CDR3 DNA reads as TGTGCCAGCAGTGTAACAGGGGGCGCGGGCTACACCTTC.

Note on this clonotype: It is likely a read error, because the conserved phenylalanine at the end of the CDR3 is missing. No DNA is shown, since the ends of the CDR3 on it are uncertain; the CDR3 is the one TCRdb lists. The J gene is TRBJ2-5, the V gene TRBV10-1; no DNA check was done on the table's D call, TRBD1. Germline lookup yields CDR1 WNHNN and CDR2 SYGVQD (reference sequence). The CDR3 spans 8 residues, counting both ends. The CDR3 spells CASGQTGT.